This TCR beta chain was identified in a study of shared clonotypes between healthy human individuals. Clones were read by immunoSEQ multiplex PCR, and TCRdb kept only the in-frame ones, dropping some. The top ten clones hold 0.36% of a sample with roughly 1,600,000 clones, approximately 98.5% of them seen once. Losses at the gene ends were 8 bases for V and 5 bases for J; bases not matched to a gene: 11. Looked up from germline, CDR1 is MNHEY and CDR2 is SVGAGI. The CDR3 is 15 residues long. This clone showed up just once. The chain combines TRBV6-5 with TRBJ2-5; TRBD2 matches 10 bases. The sequenced sample was naive CD4+ T cells sorted from blood. Subset in this sample: CD45RA+ positively selected. This clonotype was sampled from a man under 40 in good health. The CDR3 protein is CASAPHRLAGETQYF. DNA for the CDR3: TGTGCCAGCGCCCCCCACCGACTAGCGGGTGAGACCCAGTACTTC.